This T cell receptor beta chain comes out of a study of OX40 agonist ivuxolimab in advanced cancers. Study-wide context: The patients received ivuxolimab by intravenous route every 2 weeks at 0.01 to 10 mg/kg. Patients were roughly 87% male with ages roughly 20 to 80, mean 60. Treatment received earlier with anti-PD-1, anti-PD-L1 or anti-CTLA-4 agents was allowed, and 40% had some.

The sample holds one count of this clone. Germline CDR1 is KGHSH and CDR2 is LQKENI. The CDR3 has 18 residues. J was trimmed by 0 bases and V by 5 bases; bases with no gene match: 8. Profiled with immunoSEQ multiplex PCR; TCRdb holds only in-frame clones, not every one. Of fewer than 70,000 clones in the sample, around nine tenths were seen once. The specimen was CD4+ or CD8+ T cells sorted from blood, collected in a trial of the OX40 agonist ivuxolimab. This sequence originates from an adult with an advanced solid tumor such as melanoma, head and neck, liver or kidney cancer. V and J are TRBV18 and TRBJ2-1, with 12 bases lining up with TRBD2. The DNA for the CDR3 is TGTGCCAGCTCAGTGCTAGCGGGAGGGTTCAGCTCCTACAATGAGCAGTTCTTC. Translated: CASSVLAGGFSSYNEQFF.